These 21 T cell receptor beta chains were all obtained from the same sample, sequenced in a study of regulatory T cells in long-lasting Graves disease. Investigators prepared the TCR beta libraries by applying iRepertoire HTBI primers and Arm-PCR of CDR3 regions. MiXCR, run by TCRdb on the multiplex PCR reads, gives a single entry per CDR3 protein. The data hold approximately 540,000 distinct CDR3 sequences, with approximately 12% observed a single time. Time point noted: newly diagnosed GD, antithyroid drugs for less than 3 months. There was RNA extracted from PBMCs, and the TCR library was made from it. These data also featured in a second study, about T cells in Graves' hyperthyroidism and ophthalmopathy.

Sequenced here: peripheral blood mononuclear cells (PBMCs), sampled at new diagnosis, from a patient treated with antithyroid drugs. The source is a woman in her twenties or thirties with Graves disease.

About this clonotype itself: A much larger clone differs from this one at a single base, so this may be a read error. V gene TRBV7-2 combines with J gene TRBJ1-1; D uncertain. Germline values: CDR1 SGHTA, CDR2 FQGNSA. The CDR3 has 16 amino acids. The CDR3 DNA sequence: TGTGCCAGCAGGATGAACTTGAGGGTAGCTAACACTGATGCTTTCTTT. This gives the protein CASRMNLRVANTDAFF.

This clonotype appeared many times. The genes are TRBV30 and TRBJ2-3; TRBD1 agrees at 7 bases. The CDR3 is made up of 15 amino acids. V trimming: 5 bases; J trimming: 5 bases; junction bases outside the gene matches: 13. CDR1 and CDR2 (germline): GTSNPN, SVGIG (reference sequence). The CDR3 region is CAWGKGTVGQDTQYF. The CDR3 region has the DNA TGTGCCTGGGGAAAAGGGACAGTAGGTCAAGATACGCAGTATTTT. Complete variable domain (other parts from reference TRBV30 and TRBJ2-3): SQTIHQWPATLVQPVGSPLSLECTVEGTSNPNLYWYRQAAGRGLQLLFYSVGIGQISSEVPQNLSASRPQDRQFILSSKKLLLSDSGFYLCAWGKGTVGQDTQYFGPGTRLTVL.

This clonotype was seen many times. CDR3 bases: TGTGCCAGCAGTCCCCGGGCCTACCGCGAGCAGTACTTC. Protein sequence: CASSPRAYREQYF. The chain recombines TRBV12-3 or TRBV12-4 with TRBJ2-7; D gene uncertain. V dropped 5 bases and J dropped 6 bases, with 14 bases sitting between them. The CDR3 extends over 13 amino acids.

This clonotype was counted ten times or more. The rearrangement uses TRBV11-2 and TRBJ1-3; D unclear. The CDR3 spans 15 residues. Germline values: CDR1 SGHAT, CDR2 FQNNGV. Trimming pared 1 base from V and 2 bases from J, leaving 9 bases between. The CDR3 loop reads CASSLVGSPGNTIYF. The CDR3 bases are TGTGCCAGCAGCTTAGTCGGCAGTCCTGGAAACACCATATATTTT.

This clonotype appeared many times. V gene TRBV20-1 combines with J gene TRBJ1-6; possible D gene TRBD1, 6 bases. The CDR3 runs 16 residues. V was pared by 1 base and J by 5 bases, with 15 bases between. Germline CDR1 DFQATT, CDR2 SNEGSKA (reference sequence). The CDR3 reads CSARGTGTTDNSPLHF. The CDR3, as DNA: TGCAGTGCTAGAGGGACCGGGACAACCGATAATTCACCCCTCCACTTT.

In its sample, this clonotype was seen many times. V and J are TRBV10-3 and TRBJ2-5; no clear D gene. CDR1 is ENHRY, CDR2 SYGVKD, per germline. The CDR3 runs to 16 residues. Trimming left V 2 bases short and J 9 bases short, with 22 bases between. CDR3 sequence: CAISERVVRRPSAQYF. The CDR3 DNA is TGTGCCATCAGTGAGAGGGTCGTGAGGCGGCCGTCGGCCCAGTACTTC.

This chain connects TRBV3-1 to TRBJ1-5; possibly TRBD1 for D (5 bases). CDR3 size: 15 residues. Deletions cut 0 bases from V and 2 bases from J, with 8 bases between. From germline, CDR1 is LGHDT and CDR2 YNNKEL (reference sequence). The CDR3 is CASSQESGRNQPQHF. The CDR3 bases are TGTGCCAGCAGCCAAGAATCAGGGCGCAATCAGCCCCAGCATTTT.

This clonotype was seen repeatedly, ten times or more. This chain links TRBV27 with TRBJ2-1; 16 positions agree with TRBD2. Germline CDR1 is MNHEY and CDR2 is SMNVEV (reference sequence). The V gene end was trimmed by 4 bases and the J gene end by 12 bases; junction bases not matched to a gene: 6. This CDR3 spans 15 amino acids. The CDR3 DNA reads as TGTGCCAGCAGTTCCCTGGGACTAGCGGGAGGGGGGCAGTTCTTC. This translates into CASSSLGLAGGGQFF.

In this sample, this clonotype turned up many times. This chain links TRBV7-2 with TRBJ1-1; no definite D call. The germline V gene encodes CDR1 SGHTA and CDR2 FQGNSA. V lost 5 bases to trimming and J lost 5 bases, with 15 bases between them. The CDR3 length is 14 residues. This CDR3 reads CASSPQIPGTEAFF. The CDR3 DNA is TGTGCCAGCAGCCCTCAAATCCCTGGGACTGAAGCTTTCTTT. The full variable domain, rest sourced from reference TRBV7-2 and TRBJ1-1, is GAGVSQSPSNKVTEKGKDVELRCDPISGHTALYWYRQSLGQGLEFLIYFQGNSAPDKSGLPSDRFSAERTGGSVSTLTIQRTQQEDSAVYLCASSPQIPGTEAFFGQGTRLTVV.

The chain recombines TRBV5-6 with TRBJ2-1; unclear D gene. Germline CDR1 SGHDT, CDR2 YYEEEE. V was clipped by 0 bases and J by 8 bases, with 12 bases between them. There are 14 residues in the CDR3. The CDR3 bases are TGTGCCAGCAGCTTGGTTCACGTAGCCGATGAGCAGTTCTTC. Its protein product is CASSLVHVADEQFF. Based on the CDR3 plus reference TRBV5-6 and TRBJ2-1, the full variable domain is DAGVTQSPTHLIKTRGQQVTLRCSPKSGHDTVSWYQQALGQGPQFIFQYYEEEERQRGNFPDRFSGHQFPNYSSELNVNALLLGDSALYLCASSLVHVADEQFFGPGTRLTVL.

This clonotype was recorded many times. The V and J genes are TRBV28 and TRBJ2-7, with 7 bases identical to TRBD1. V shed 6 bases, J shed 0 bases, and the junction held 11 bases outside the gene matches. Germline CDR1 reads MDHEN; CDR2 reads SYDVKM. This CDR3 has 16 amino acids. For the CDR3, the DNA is TGTGCCAGCAGCCCATTCGACAGGGCGTTCTCCTACGAGCAGTACTTC. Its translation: CASSPFDRAFSYEQYF.

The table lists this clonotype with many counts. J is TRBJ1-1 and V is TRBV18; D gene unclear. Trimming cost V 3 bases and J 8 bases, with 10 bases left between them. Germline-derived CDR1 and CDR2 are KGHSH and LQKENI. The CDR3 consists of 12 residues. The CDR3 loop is CASSPNPTEAFF. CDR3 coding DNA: TGTGCCAGCTCACCTAATCCAACAGAAGCTTTCTTT.

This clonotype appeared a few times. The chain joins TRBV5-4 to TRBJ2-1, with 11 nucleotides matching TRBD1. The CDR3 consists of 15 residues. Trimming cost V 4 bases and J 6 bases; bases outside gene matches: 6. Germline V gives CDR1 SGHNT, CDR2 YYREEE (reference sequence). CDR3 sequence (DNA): TGTGCCAGCAGCCCTGGGACAGGGGGTGTCAATGAGCAGTTCTTC. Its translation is CASSPGTGGVNEQFF. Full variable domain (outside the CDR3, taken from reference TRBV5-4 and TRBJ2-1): ETGVTQSPTHLIKTRGQQVTLRCSSQSGHNTVSWYQQALGQGPQFIFQYYREEENGRGNFPPRFSGLQFPNYSSELNVNALELDDSALYLCASSPGTGGVNEQFFGPGTRLTVL.

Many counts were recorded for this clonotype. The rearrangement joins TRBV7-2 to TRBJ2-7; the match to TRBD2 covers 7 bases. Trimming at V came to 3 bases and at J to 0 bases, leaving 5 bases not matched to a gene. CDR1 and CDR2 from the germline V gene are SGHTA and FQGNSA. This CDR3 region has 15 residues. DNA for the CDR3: TGTGCCAGCAGCTTTTCGCGGGAGCCCTCCTACGAGCAGTACTTC. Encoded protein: CASSFSREPSYEQYF.

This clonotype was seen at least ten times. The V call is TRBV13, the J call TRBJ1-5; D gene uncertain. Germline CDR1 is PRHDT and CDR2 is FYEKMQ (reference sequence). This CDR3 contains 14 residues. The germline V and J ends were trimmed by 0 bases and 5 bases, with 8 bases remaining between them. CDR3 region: CASSLGRNDQPQHF. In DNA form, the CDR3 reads TGTGCCAGCAGCTTAGGACGGAATGATCAGCCCCAGCATTTT.

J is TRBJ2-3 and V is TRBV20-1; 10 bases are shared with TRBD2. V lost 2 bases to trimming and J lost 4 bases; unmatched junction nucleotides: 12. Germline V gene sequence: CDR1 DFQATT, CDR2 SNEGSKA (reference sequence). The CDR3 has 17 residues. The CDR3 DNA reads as TGCAGTGCTAGAACTAGCGGGACCGACCCTTGGGCAGATACGCAGTATTTT. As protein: CSARTSGTDPWADTQYF.

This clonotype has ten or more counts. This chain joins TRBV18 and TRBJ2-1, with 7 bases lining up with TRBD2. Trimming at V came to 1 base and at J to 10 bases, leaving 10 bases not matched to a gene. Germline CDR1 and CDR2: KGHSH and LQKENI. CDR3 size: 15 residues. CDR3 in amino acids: CASSPLQGTRGEQFF. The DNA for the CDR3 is TGTGCCAGCTCACCACTCCAGGGAACGCGGGGGGAGCAGTTCTTC.

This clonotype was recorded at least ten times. CDR3 amino acids: CSASLGGIGANVLTF. The CDR3 bases are TGCAGTGCTAGTTTGGGGGGGATTGGGGCCAACGTCCTGACTTTC. The J gene is TRBJ2-6, the V gene TRBV20-1; TRBD2 aligns across 7 bases. Trimming removed 3 bases from V and 3 bases from J; junction bases left unmatched: 5. The length of the CDR3 is 15 residues. The germline V gene has CDR1 DFQATT and CDR2 SNEGSKA (reference sequence).

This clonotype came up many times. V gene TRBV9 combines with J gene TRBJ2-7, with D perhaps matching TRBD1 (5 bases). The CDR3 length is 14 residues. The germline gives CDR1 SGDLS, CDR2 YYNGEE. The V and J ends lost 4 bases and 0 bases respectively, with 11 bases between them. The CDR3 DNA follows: TGTGCCAGCAGCAAATCGACAGACTCCTACGAGCAGTACTTC. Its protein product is CASSKSTDSYEQYF.

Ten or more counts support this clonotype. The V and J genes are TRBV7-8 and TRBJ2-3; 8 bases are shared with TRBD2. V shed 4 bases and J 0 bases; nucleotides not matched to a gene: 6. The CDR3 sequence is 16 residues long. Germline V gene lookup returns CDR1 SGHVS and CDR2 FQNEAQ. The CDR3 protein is CASSSAAGVSTDTQYF. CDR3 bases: TGTGCCAGCAGCTCCGCAGCGGGAGTAAGCACAGATACGCAGTATTTT.

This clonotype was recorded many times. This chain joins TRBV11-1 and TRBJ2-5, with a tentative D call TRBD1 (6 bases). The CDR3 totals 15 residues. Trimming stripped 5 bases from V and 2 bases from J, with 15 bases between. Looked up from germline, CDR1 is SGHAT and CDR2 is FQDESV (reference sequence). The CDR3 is CASSTPGTPQETQYF. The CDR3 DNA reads TGTGCCAGCAGCACCCCCGGGACACCTCAAGAGACCCAGTACTTC.